The 13 T cell receptor beta chains reported below all come from one sample, sequenced in a study of post-analysis software for immune sequencing data. Notes on the study in general: In patients, TRBV5-6, TRBV5-1 and TRBV20-1 belonged to about five TRBV segments found more frequently than in controls.

Antigen specificity for these receptors is unknown. Incorporated into the TCR beta cDNA libraries were unique molecular identifiers, which served to reduce PCR and sequencing biases. From the PCR reads, TCRdb called clonotypes with MiXCR, one entry per CDR3 protein. The sample includes roughly 620,000 distinct CDR3 sequences, around 40% of them seen just once. Sequencing was carried out using blood. These receptors all come from a girl aged 5-17 years with multiple sclerosis.

V and J are TRBV14 and TRBJ2-4; 8 bases line up with TRBD1. The CDR3 contains 15 residues. Trimming removed 1 base from V and 7 bases from J; junction bases left unmatched: 6. CDR1 and CDR2 from the germline V gene are SGHDN and FVKESK. CDR3 sequence reads: CASSQGSQGANIQYF. The CDR3 DNA sequence: TGTGCCAGCAGCCAAGGATCGCAGGGGGCGAACATTCAGTACTTC.

The V gene is TRBV7-8, the J gene TRBJ1-6, with 7 bases that match TRBD1. This CDR3 contains 15 residues. V shed 5 bases, J shed 3 bases, and the junction held 4 bases outside the gene matches. Germline V gene data show CDR1 as SGHVS and CDR2 as FQNEAQ. The CDR3 coding sequence is TGTGCCAGCAGCGGGGGACAGATCTATAATTCACCCCTCCACTTT. Translation: CASSGGQIYNSPLHF.

The rearrangement links TRBV3-1 to TRBJ2-1, with TRBD2 matching 8 bases. The CDR3 loop spans 14 amino acids. After removal of 3 bases from V and 7 bases from J, the junction contained 5 bases not matched to a gene. Germline V gives CDR1 LGHDT, CDR2 YNNKEL (reference sequence). CDR3 in amino acids: CASSHQAGANEQFF. Here the CDR3 DNA reads TGTGCCAGCAGCCATCAAGCGGGAGCGAATGAGCAGTTCTTC.

The CDR3 loop is CAISDDREFGNEQFF. CDR3 nucleotides: TGTGCCATCAGTGACGACAGGGAATTCGGGAATGAGCAGTTCTTC. This chain connects TRBV10-3 to TRBJ2-1; 7 bases are a match to TRBD1. The CDR3 runs to 15 residues. CDR1 is ENHRY, CDR2 SYGVKD, per germline. V was pared by 3 bases and J by 7 bases, with 9 bases of the junction left unmatched.

V is TRBV4-1 and J is TRBJ2-7; 9 bases fit TRBD1. Germline values: CDR1 MGHRA, CDR2 YSYEKL. V gave up 4 bases and J gave up 6 bases; unmatched junction bases: 13. The length of the CDR3 is 16 residues. Here the CDR3 reads CASSREEGTGPSEQYF. Written as DNA, the CDR3 is TGCGCCAGCAGCCGGGAAGAGGGGACAGGGCCGAGCGAGCAGTACTTC.

The chain employs TRBV7-9 and TRBJ1-1, with D perhaps matching TRBD1 (6 bases). Deletions cut 6 bases from V and 1 base from J, with 12 bases between. The CDR3 contains 14 residues. Germline CDR1 SEHNR, CDR2 FQNEAQ (reference sequence). The CDR3 nucleotides read TGTGCCAGCAGTCGCGGGGGGGCGAACACTGAAGCTTTCTTT. Its translation is CASSRGGANTEAFF. The full variable domain, rest sourced from reference TRBV7-9 and TRBJ1-1, is DTGVSQNPRHKITKRGQNVTFRCDPISEHNRLYWYRQTLGQGPEFLTYFQNEAQLEKSRLLSDRFSAERPKGSFSTLEIQRTEQGDSAMYLCASSRGGANTEAFFGQGTRLTVV.

This clonotype was seen a few times. This chain connects TRBV7-8 to TRBJ2-7; 11 bases are shared with TRBD1. With 1 base clipped from V and 0 bases from J, the junction kept 5 bases outside the gene matches. Per germline, CDR1 SGHVS and CDR2 FQNEAQ. The CDR3 loop spans 17 amino acids. The CDR3 coding sequence is TGTGCCAGCAGCTTAGACCGGGACAGGGGGATCTCCTACGAGCAGTACTTC. Protein product: CASSLDRDRGISYEQYF.

V is TRBV10-2 and J is TRBJ1-2; 10 bases line up with TRBD1. Losses at the gene ends were 0 bases for V and 5 bases for J; bases not matched to a gene: 3. Germline values: CDR1 WSHSY, CDR2 SAAADI. The CDR3 covers 15 residues. The CDR3 region has the DNA TGCGCCAGCAGTGAGTCGACAGGGGGCCCATATGGCTACACCTTC. This encodes CASSESTGGPYGYTF.

This clonotype showed up just once. This chain uses TRBV6-1 with TRBJ2-7; the match to TRBD1 covers 7 bases. In germline, CDR1 is MNHNS, CDR2 SASEGT. V shed 3 bases and J 5 bases; nucleotides not matched to a gene: 10. This CDR3 contains 15 residues. The CDR3 DNA follows: TGTGCCAGCAGTGAGTGGACAGGCGGAGGCGACGAGCAGTACTTC. Protein product: CASSEWTGGGDEQYF.

The chain couples TRBV15 to TRBJ1-4, with a possible D match to TRBD1 (6 bases). The CDR3 extends over 18 amino acids. V lost 0 bases and J lost 4, with 18 bases in between. Germline CDR1 reads LNHNV; CDR2 reads YYDKDF (reference sequence). Here the CDR3 DNA reads TGTGCCACCAGCAGAGACAACGGGGCCCCCAGGGGTAATGAAAAACTGTTTTTT. Translation: CATSRDNGAPRGNEKLFF. Full variable domain (outside the CDR3, taken from reference TRBV15 and TRBJ1-4): DAMVIQNPRYQVTQFGKPVTLSCSQTLNHNVMYWYQQKSSQAPKLLFHYYDKDFNNEADTPDNFQSRRPNTSFCFLDIRSPGLGDTAMYLCATSRDNGAPRGNEKLFFGSGTQLSVL.

This clonotype was seen more than once but under ten times. The rearrangement links TRBV5-1 to TRBJ2-1; D ambiguous. Trimming cost V 3 bases and J 7 bases, with 11 bases left between them. The CDR3 has 13 amino acids. Germline V gene data show CDR1 as SGHRS and CDR2 as YFSETQ. CDR3: CASSSSPGNEQFF. The CDR3 bases are TGCGCCAGCAGCTCCTCCCCAGGTAATGAGCAGTTCTTC.

About this clonotype: An end of the junction does not agree with germline; a read error may underlie this. CDR3 amino acids: CASSQILAGVTDTQYF. CDR3 in DNA: TGCGCTAGCAGCCAAATACTAGCGGGAGTCACAGATACGCAGTATTTT. The chain carries TRBV4-1 and TRBJ2-3, with TRBD2 matching 11 bases. The CDR3 runs to 16 residues. Per the germline V gene, CDR1 is MGHRA and CDR2 is YSYEKL.

V gene TRBV7-6 combines with J gene TRBJ2-1, with 14 bases that match TRBD2. Trimming removed 5 bases from V and 7 bases from J; junction bases left unmatched: 10. This CDR3 is built from 17 residues. Per germline, CDR1 SGHVS and CDR2 FNYEAQ. CDR3 in amino acids: CASSGGLAGDKGNEQFF. DNA of the CDR3: TGTGCCAGCAGCGGGGGACTAGCGGGAGATAAGGGGAATGAGCAGTTCTTC.